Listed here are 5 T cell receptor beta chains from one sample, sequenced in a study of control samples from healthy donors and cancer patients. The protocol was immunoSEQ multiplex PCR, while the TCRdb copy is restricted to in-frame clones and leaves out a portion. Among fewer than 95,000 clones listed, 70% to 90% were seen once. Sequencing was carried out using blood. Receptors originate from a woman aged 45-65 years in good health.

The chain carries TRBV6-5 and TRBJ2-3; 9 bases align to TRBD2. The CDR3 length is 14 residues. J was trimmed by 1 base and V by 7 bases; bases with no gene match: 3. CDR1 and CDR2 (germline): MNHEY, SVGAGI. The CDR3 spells CASTRGRGTDTQYF. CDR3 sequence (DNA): TGTGCCAGCACTCGCGGGAGGGGCACAGATACGCAGTATTTT.

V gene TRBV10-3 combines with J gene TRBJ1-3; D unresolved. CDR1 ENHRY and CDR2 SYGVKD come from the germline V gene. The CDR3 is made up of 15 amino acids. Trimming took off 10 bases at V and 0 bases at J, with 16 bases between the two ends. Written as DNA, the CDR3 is TGTGCCACCGGTGAAGGGCCTGACTCTGGAAACACCATATATTTT. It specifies CATGEGPDSGNTIYF.

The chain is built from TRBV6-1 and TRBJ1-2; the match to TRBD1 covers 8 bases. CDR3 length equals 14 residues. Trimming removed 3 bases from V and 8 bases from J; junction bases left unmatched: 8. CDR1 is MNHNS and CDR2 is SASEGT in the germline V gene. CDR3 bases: TGTGCCAGCAGTGAGACTCAGGGGGCTGGGGGCTACACCTTC. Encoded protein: CASSETQGAGGYTF.

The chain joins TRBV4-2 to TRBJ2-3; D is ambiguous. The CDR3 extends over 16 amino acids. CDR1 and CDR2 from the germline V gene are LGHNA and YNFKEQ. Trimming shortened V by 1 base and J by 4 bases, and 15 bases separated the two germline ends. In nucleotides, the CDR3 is TGTGCCAGCAGCCAAGCTCTCCCGTCCATACCAGATACGCAGTATTTT. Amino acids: CASSQALPSIPDTQYF.

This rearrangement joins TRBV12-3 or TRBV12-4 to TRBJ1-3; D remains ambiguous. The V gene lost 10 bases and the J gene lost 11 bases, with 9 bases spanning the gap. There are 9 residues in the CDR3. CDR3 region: CATMEPIYF. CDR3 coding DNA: TGTGCCACCATGGAACCCATATATTTT.